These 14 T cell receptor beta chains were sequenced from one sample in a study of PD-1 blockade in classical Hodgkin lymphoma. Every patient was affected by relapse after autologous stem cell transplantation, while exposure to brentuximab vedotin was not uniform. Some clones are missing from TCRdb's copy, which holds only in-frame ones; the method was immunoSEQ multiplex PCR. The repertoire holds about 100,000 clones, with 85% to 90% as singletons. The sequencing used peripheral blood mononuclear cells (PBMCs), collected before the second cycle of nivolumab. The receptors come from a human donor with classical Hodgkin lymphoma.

The CDR3 sequence: CSYGLGGTDTQYF. CDR3 nucleotide sequence: TGCAGCTACGGACTAGGCGGCACAGATACGCAGTATTTT. The rearrangement joins TRBV29-1 to TRBJ2-3; 7 nucleotides line up with TRBD2. Germline CDR1 and CDR2: SQVTM and ANQGSEA. This CDR3 is 13 amino acids long. Trimming cost V 8 bases and J 1 base; bases outside gene matches: 6.

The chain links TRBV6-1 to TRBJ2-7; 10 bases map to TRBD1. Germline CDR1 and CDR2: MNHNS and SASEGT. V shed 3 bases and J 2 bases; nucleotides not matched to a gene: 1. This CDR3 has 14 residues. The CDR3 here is CASSDGTGAYEQYF. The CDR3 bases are TGTGCCAGCAGTGACGGGACAGGGGCCTACGAGCAGTACTTC.

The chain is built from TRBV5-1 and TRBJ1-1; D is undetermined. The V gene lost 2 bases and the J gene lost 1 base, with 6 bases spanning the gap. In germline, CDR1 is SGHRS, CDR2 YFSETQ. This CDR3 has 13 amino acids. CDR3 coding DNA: TGCGCCAGCAGCTTTACGAGGAACACTGAAGCTTTCTTT. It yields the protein CASSFTRNTEAFF. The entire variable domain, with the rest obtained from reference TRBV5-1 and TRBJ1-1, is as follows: KAGVTQTPRYLIKTRGQQVTLSCSPISGHRSVSWYQQTPGQGLQFLFEYFSETQRNKGNFPGRFSGRQFSNSRSEMNVSTLELGDSALYLCASSFTRNTEAFFGQGTRLTVV.

CDR3 bases: TGTGCCAGCAGCAGGCAGGGGGCCGATGGCTACACCTTC. Its protein is CASSRQGADGYTF. The J gene is TRBJ1-2, the V gene TRBV2; 8 nucleotides align to TRBD1. The germline CDR1 and CDR2 sequences are SNHLY and FYNNEI. The CDR3 length is 13 residues. Trimming took 6 bases from V and 6 from J; bases not matched to a gene: 6.

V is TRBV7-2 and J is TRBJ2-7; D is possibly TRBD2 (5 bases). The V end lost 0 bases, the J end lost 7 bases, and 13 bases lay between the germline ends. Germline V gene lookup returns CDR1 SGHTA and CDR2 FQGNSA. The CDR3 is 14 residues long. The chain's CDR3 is CASSLARVAWEQYF. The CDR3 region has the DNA TGTGCCAGCAGCTTAGCGAGGGTAGCGTGGGAGCAGTACTTC.

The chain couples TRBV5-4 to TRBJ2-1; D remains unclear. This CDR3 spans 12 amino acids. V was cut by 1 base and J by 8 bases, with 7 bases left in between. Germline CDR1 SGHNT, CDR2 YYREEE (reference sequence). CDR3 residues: CASSLSWDEQFF. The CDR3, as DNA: TGTGCCAGCAGCTTGTCTTGGGATGAGCAGTTCTTC.

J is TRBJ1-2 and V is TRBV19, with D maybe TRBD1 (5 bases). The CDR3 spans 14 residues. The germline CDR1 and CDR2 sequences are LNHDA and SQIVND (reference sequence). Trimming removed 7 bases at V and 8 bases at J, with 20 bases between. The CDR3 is CASTWDENQVGYTF. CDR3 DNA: TGTGCCAGTACCTGGGACGAAAACCAGGTCGGCTACACCTTC.

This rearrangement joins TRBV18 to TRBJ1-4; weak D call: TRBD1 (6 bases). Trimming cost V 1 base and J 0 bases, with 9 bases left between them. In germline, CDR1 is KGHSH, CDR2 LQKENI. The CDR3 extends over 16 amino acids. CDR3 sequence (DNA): TGTGCCAGCTCACCACGTCAGGGGTCAACTAATGAAAAACTGTTTTTT. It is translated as CASSPRQGSTNEKLFF.

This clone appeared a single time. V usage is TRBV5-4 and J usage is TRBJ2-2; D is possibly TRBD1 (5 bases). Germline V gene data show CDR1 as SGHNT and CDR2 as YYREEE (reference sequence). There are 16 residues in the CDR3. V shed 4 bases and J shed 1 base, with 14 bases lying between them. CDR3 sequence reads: CASSVEDRVNTGELFF. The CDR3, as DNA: TGTGCCAGCAGCGTTGAAGACAGAGTGAACACCGGGGAGCTGTTTTTT.

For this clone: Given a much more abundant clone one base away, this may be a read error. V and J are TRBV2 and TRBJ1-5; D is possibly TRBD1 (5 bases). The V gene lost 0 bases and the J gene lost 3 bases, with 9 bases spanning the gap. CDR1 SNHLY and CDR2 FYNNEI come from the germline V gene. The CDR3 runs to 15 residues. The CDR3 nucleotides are TGTGCCAGCAGTGAAGCGGGCAGGGACAATCAGCCCCAGCATTTT. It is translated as CASSEAGRDNQPQHF.

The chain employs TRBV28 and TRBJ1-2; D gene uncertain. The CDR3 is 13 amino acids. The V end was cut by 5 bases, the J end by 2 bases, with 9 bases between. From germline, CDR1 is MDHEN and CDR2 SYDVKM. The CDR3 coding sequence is TGTGCCAGCAGTCCCGACATAAACTATGGCTACACCTTC. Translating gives CASSPDINYGYTF.

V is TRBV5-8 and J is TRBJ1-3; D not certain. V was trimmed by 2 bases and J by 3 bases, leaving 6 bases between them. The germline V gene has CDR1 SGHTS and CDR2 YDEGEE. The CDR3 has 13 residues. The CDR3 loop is CASSFPSGNTIYF. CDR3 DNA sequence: TGTGCCAGCAGCTTCCCCAGTGGAAACACCATATATTTT.

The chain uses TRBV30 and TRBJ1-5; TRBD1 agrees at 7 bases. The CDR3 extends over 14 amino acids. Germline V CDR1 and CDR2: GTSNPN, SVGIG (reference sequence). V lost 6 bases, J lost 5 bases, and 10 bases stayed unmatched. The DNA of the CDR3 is TGTGCCTGCAGGGGGGACACATCCTATCAGCCCCAGCATTTT. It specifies CACRGDTSYQPQHF.

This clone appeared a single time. CDR3 residues: CASSLRASRGSDEQYF. The CDR3, as DNA: TGTGCCAGCAGCTTAAGGGCTAGCCGGGGGTCGGACGAGCAGTACTTC. The chain is built from TRBV7-3 and TRBJ2-7; D possibly corresponds to TRBD2 (6 bases). V was pared by 1 base and J by 5 bases, with 18 bases between. The CDR3 consists of 16 residues. Germline V gene sequence: CDR1 SGHTA, CDR2 FQGTGA. Full variable domain (remainder filled in from reference TRBV7-3 and TRBJ2-7): GAGVSQTPSNKVTEKGKYVELRCDPISGHTALYWYRQSLGQGPEFLIYFQGTGAADDSGLPNDRFFAVRPEGSVSTLKIQRTERGDSAVYLCASSLRASRGSDEQYFGPGTRLTVT.